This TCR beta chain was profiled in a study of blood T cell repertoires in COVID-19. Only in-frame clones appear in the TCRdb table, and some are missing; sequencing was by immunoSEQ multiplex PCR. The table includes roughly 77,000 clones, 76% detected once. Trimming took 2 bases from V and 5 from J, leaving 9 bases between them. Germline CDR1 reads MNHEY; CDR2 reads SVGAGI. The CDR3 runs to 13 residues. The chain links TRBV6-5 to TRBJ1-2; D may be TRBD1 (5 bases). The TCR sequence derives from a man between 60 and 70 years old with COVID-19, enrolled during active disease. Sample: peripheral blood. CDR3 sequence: CASSYREGYGYTF. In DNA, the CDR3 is TGTGCCAGCAGTTACAGGGAGGGGTATGGCTACACCTTC.